This T cell receptor (beta chain) was captured by sequencing in a study of blood T cell repertoires in COVID-19. Turning to the study itself: Sample material is recorded as cDNA or gDNA derived from T cells, B-cell-depleted T cells, or PBMCs.

The CDR3 length is 12 residues. V was cut by 1 base and J by 8 bases, with 8 bases left in between. Here immunoSEQ multiplex PCR was the method, and the copy in TCRdb shows in-frame clones only, minus some. The data hold tens of thousands of clones, with 82% observed a single time. Sequencing was done on a sample of peripheral blood. This TCR was recovered from a woman of 80 years or more with acute or convalescent COVID-19. The chain recombines TRBV12-3 or TRBV12-4 with TRBJ1-2; D is possibly TRBD1 (6 bases). Written as DNA, the CDR3 is TGTGCCAGCAGTTTAGAGAGGGGGGGCTACACCTTC. It codes for CASSLERGGYTF.